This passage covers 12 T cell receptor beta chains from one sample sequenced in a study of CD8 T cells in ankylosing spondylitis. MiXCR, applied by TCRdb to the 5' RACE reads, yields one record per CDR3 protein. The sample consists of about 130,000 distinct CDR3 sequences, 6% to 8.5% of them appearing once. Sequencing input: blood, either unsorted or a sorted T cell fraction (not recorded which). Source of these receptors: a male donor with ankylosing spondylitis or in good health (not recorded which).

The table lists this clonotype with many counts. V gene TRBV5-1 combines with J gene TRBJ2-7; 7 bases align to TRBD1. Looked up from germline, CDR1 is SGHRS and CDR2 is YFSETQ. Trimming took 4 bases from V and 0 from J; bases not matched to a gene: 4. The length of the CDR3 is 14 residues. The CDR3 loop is CASSLDRDSYEQYF. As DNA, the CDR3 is TGCGCCAGCAGCCTTGACAGGGACTCCTACGAGCAGTACTTC.

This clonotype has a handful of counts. CDR3 DNA sequence: TGCAGTGCTAGAGACCCCTTTACTAGCGGGGGAAACATTCAGTACTTC. Translated, it gives CSARDPFTSGGNIQYF. The rearrangement joins TRBV20-1 to TRBJ2-4; TRBD2 agrees at 11 bases. Germline loops: CDR1 DFQATT, CDR2 SNEGSKA (reference sequence). Trimming took 0 bases from V and 6 from J; bases not matched to a gene: 7. This CDR3 contains 16 residues.

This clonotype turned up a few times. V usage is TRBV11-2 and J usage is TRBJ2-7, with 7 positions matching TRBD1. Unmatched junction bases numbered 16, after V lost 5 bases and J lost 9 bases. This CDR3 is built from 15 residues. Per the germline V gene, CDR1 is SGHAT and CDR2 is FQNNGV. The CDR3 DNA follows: TGTGCCAGCAGCGCCCGGACAGGCCCCAGGTATCGGCAGTACTTC. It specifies CASSARTGPRYRQYF.

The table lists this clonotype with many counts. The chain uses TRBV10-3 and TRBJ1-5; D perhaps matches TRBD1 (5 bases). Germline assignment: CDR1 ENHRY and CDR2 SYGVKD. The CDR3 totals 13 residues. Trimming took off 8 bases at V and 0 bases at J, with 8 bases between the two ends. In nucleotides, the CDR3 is TGTGCCATCCAGCAGGGTAGCAATCAGCCCCAGCATTTT. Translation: CAIQQGSNQPQHF.

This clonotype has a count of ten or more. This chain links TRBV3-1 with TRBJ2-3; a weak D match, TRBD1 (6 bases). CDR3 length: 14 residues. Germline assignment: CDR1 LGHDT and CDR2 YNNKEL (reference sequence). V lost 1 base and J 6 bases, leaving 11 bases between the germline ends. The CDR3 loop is CASSQVTGPDTQYF. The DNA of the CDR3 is TGTGCCAGCAGCCAAGTGACAGGTCCCGATACGCAGTATTTT.

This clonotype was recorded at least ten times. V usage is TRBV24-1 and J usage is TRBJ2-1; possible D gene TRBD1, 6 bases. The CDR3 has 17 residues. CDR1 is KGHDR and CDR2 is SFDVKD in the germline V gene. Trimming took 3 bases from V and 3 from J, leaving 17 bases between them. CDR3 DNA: TGTGCCACCAGTGATATGAGGACAGATTCGGGCTACAATGAGCAGTTCTTC. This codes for CATSDMRTDSGYNEQFF.

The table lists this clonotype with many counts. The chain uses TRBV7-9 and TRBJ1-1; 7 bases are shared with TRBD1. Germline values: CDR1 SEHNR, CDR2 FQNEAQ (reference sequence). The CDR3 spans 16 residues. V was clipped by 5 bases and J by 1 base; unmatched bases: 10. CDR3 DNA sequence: TGTGCCAGCAGCAAGGAGCTAGGGGGCTGGAACACTGAAGCTTTCTTT. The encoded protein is CASSKELGGWNTEAFF.

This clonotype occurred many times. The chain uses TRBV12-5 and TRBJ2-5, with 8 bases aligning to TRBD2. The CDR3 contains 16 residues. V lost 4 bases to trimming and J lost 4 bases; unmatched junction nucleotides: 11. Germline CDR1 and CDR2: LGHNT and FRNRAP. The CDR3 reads CASGSTSGSSSETQYF. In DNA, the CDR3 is TGTGCTAGTGGTTCCACCAGCGGGAGCTCGTCAGAGACCCAGTACTTC. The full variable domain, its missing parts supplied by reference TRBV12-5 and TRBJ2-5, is DARVTQTPRHKVTEMGQEVTMRCQPILGHNTVFWYRQTMMQGLELLAYFRNRAPLDDSGMPKDRFSAEMPDATLATLKIQPSEPRDSAVYFCASGSTSGSSSETQYFGPGTRLLVL.

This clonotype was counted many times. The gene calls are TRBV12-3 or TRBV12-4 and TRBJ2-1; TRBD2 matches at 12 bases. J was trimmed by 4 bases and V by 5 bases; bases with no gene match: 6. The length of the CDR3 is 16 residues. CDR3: CASSLNGLAGYNEQFF. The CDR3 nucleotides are TGTGCCAGCAGTCTAAACGGACTAGCGGGATACAATGAGCAGTTCTTC.

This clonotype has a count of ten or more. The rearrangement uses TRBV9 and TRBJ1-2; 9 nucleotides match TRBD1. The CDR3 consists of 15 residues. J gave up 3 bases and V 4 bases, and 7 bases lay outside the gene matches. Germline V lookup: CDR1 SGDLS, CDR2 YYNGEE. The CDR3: CASSIHRGRYYGYTF. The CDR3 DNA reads TGTGCCAGCAGCATCCACAGGGGGCGATACTATGGCTACACCTTC. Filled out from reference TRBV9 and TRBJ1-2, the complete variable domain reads DSGVTQTPKHLITATGQRVTLRCSPRSGDLSVYWYQQSLDQGLQFLIQYYNGEERAKGNILERFSAQQFPDLHSELNLSSLELGDSALYFCASSIHRGRYYGYTFGSGTRLTVV.

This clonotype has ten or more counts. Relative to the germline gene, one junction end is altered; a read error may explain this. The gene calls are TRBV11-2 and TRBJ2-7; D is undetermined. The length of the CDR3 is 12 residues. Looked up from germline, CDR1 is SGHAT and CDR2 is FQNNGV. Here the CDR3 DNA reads TGTGCCAGCAGCTTAGGTTCGTTTCGCGAGGACTTC. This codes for CASSLGSFREDF.

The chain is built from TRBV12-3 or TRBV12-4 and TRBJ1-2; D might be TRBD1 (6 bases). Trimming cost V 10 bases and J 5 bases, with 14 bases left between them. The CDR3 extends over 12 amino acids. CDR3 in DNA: TGTGCCACCACCAGGGACACTTATGGCTACACCTTC. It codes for CATTRDTYGYTF.